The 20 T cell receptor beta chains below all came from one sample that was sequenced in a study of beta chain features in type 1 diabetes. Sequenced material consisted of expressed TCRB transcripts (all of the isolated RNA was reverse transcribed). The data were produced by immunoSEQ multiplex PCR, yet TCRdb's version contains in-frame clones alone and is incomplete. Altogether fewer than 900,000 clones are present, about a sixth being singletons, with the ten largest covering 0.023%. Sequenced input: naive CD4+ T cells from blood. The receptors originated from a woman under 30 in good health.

Here the CDR3 reads CASSDDKGRDYQPQHF. CDR3 DNA sequence: TGTGCCAGCAGTGACGATAAAGGACGGGACTATCAGCCCCAGCATTTT. V and J are TRBV6-1 and TRBJ1-5; weak D call: TRBD1 (5 bases). V lost 3 bases, J lost 5 bases, and 17 bases lay in between. The germline CDR1 and CDR2 sequences are MNHNS and SASEGT. This CDR3 comprises 16 residues.

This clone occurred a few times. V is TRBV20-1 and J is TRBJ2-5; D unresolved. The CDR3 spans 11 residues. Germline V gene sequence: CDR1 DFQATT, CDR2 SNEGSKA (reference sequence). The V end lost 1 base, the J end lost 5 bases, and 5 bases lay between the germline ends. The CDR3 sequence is CSARVLETQYF. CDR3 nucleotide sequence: TGCAGTGCTAGAGTACTCGAGACCCAGTACTTC.

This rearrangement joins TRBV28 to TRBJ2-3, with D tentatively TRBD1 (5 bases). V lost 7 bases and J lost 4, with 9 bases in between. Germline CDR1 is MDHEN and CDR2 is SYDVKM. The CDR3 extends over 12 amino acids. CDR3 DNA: TGTGCCAGCACGCAGGGTCCAGATACGCAGTATTTT. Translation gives CASTQGPDTQYF.

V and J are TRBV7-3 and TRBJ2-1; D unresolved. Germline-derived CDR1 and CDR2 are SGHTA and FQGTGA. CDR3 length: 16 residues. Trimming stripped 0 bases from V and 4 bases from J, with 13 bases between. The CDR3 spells CASSLTTGPSYNEQFF. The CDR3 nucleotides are TGTGCCAGCAGCTTAACTACGGGCCCCTCATACAATGAGCAGTTCTTC.

This chain's CDR3 is CASSQSLLAGSSYNEQFF. The CDR3 coding sequence is TGTGCCAGCAGTCAATCTCTCCTAGCGGGAAGCTCCTACAATGAGCAGTTCTTC. V is TRBV7-9 and J is TRBJ2-1; 9 bases fit TRBD2. Trimming cost V 6 bases and J 0 bases; bases outside gene matches: 12. CDR3 size: 18 residues. The V gene's germline CDR1 is SEHNR and CDR2 FQNEAQ (reference sequence).

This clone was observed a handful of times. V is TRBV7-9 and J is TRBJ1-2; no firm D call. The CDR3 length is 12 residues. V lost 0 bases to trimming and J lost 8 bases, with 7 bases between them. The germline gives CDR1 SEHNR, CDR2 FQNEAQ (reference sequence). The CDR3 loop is CASSLANTGYTF. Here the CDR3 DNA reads TGTGCCAGCAGCTTAGCCAACACCGGCTACACCTTC. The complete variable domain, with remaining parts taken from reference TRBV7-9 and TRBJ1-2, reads DTGVSQNPRHKITKRGQNVTFRCDPISEHNRLYWYRQTLGQGPEFLTYFQNEAQLEKSRLLSDRFSAERPKGSFSTLEIQRTEQGDSAMYLCASSLANTGYTFGSGTRLTVV.

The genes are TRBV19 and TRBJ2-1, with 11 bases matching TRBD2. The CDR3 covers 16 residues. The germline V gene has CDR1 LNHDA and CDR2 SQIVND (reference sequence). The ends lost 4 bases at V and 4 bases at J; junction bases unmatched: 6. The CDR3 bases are TGTGCCAGTAGTAAAGGGGGACTAGCGGATTACAATGAGCAGTTCTTC. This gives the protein CASSKGGLADYNEQFF.

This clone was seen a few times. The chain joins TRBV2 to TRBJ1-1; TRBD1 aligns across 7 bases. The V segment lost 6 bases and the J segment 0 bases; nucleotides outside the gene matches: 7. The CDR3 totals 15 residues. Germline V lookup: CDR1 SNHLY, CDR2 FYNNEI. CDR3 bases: TGTGCCAGCAGGAACGCACAGGGGATGAACACTGAAGCTTTCTTT. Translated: CASRNAQGMNTEAFF.

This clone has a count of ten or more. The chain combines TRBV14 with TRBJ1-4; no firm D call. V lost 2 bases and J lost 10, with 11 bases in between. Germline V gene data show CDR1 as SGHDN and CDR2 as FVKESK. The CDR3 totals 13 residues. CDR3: CASSQRQDGKLFF. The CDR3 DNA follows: TGTGCCAGCAGCCAACGGCAGGATGGAAAACTGTTTTTT.

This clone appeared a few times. The CDR3 nucleotides are TGTGCCAGCAGCTTTACAGGGGGCAACGACGAGCAGTACTTC. Protein product: CASSFTGGNDEQYF. The chain is built from TRBV7-9 and TRBJ2-7; 9 bases are a match to TRBD1. This CDR3 has 14 residues. Trimming took 3 bases from V and 5 from J; bases not matched to a gene: 5. Germline values: CDR1 SEHNR, CDR2 FQNEAQ (reference sequence).

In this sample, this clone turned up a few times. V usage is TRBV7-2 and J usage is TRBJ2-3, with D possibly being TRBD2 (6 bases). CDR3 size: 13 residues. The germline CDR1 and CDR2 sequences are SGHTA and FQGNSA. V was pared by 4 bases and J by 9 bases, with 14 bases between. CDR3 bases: TGTGCCAGCAGCTCCCCTAGCGACTGGACGCAGTATTTT. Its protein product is CASSSPSDWTQYF.

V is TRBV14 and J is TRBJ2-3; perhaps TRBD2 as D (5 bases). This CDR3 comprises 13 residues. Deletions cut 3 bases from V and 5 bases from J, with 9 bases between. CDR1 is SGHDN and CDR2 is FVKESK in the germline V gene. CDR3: CASSQRVRDTQYF. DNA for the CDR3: TGTGCCAGCAGCCAGCGGGTTAGAGATACGCAGTATTTT.

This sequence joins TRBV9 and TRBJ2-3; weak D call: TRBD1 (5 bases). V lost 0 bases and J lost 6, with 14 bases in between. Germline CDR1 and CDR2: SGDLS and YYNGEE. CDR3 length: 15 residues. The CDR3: CASSVEGANGDTQYF. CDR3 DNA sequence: TGTGCCAGCAGCGTAGAAGGGGCGAACGGGGATACGCAGTATTTT.

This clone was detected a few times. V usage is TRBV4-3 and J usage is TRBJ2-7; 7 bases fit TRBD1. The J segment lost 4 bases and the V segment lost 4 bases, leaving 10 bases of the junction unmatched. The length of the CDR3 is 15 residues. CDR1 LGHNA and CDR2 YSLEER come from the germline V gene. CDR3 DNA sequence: TGCGCCAGCAGCCCACGGACAGGCGGCCCGTACGAGCAGTACTTC. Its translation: CASSPRTGGPYEQYF.

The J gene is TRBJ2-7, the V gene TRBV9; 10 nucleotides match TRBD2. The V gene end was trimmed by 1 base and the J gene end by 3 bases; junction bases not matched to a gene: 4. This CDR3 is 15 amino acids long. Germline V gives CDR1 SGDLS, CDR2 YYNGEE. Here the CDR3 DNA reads TGTGCCAGCAGCGTAAGGGCTAGCGGGAGCTACGAGCAGTACTTC. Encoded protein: CASSVRASGSYEQYF.

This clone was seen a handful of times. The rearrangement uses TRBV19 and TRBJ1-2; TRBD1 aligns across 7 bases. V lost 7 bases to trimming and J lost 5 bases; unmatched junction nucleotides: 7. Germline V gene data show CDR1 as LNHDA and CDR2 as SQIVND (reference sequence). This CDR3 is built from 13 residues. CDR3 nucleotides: TGTGCCAGTACAGTACAACAGGGGTATGGCTACACCTTC. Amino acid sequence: CASTVQQGYGYTF.

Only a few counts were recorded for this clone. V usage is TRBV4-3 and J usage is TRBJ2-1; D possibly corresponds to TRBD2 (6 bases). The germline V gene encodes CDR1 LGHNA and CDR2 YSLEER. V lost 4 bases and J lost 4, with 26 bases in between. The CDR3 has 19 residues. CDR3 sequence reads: CASSRKMGPSADLYNEQFF. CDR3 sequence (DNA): TGCGCCAGCAGCCGCAAGATGGGCCCTAGCGCAGACCTTTACAATGAGCAGTTCTTC.

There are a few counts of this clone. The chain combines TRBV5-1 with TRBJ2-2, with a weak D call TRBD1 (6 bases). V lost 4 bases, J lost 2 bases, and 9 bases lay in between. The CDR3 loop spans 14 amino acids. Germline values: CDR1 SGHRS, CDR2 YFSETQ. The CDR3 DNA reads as TGCGCCAGCAGCAACAGGGTCAACACCGGGGAGCTGTTTTTT. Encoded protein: CASSNRVNTGELFF. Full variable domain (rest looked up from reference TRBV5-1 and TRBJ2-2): KAGVTQTPRYLIKTRGQQVTLSCSPISGHRSVSWYQQTPGQGLQFLFEYFSETQRNKGNFPGRFSGRQFSNSRSEMNVSTLELGDSALYLCASSNRVNTGELFFGEGSRLTVL.

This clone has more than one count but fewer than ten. CDR3 DNA: TGTGCCAGCAGGGTAGAGGGGAGCACTGAAGCTTTCTTT. Amino acids: CASRVEGSTEAFF. The chain is built from TRBV28 and TRBJ1-1, with D perhaps matching TRBD1 (5 bases). The CDR3 loop spans 13 amino acids. Trimming left V 6 bases short and J 4 bases short, with 12 bases between. CDR1 is MDHEN and CDR2 is SYDVKM in the germline V gene.

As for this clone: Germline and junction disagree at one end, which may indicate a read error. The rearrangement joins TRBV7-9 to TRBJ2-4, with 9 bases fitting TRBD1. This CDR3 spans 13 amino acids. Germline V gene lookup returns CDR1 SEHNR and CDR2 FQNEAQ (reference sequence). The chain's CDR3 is CASSLVAGTGSVF. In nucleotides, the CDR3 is TGTGCCAGCAGCTTAGTAGCCGGGACAGGGAGTGTCTTC.